These 23 T cell receptor beta chains were sequenced from one sample in a study of T cell repertoires in cytomegalovirus infection. No antigen has been assigned to these receptors. TCRdb recomputed calls from the reads with MiXCR, one row per CDR3 protein. Among some 590,000 distinct CDR3 sequences listed, roughly 42% were seen once. The source was cultured PBMCs, collected from culture after CMV antigen stimulation. Receptors were obtained from a human donor in good health (CMV status not recorded). Some clones in this sample may be carry-over from other donors' samples.

The gene calls are TRBV2 and TRBJ2-1, with 12 bases lining up with TRBD2. The germline gives CDR1 SNHLY, CDR2 FYNNEI. Losses at the gene ends were 7 bases for V and 6 bases for J; bases not matched to a gene: 7. The CDR3 consists of 15 residues. The CDR3 region has the DNA TGTGCCAGCAAAAGAGGACTAGCGGGGTCCAATGAGCAGTTCTTC. Translating gives CASKRGLAGSNEQFF.

There are a few counts of this clonotype. The chain employs TRBV4-2 and TRBJ1-2; the match to TRBD1 covers 10 bases. The germline gives CDR1 LGHNA, CDR2 YNFKEQ. CDR3 size: 17 residues. The V segment lost 4 bases and the J segment 2 bases; nucleotides outside the gene matches: 10. The CDR3 reads CASSLQVTGGNNYGYTF. CDR3 bases: TGTGCCAGCAGCCTCCAAGTGACAGGGGGCAACAACTATGGCTACACCTTC.

This clonotype was observed many times. This chain uses TRBV7-2 with TRBJ1-3; no clear D. Per the germline V gene, CDR1 is SGHTA and CDR2 is FQGNSA. The CDR3 is made up of 15 amino acids. Trimming stripped 1 base from V and 0 bases from J, with 7 bases between. The chain's CDR3 is CASSLGFSSGNTIYF. The DNA of the CDR3 is TGTGCCAGCAGCTTAGGCTTTTCCTCTGGAAACACCATATATTTT.

The rearrangement links TRBV6-5 to TRBJ2-7, with TRBD2 matching over 10 bases. The CDR3 contains 15 residues. CDR1 MNHEY and CDR2 SVGAGI come from the germline V gene. After removal of 5 bases from V and 2 bases from J, the junction contained 6 bases not matched to a gene. The CDR3 here is CASSRAGGPTYEQYF. For the CDR3, the DNA is TGTGCCAGCAGTCGAGCGGGAGGGCCTACCTACGAGCAGTACTTC.

This clonotype was found a few times. The chain combines TRBV19 with TRBJ2-3; 8 nucleotides line up with TRBD2. The V segment lost 3 bases and the J segment 2 bases; nucleotides outside the gene matches: 4. The CDR3 loop spans 15 amino acids. Germline V gives CDR1 LNHDA, CDR2 SQIVND (reference sequence). CDR3 bases: TGTGCCAGTAGTATCGGCGGGAGGCCCACAGATACGCAGTATTTT. Translation: CASSIGGRPTDTQYF.

V is TRBV7-4 and J is TRBJ1-4, with D uncertain. Germline CDR1 reads SGHVT; CDR2 reads SQSDAQ. Trimming left V 4 bases short and J 5 bases short, with 14 bases between. This CDR3 region has 15 residues. As DNA, the CDR3 is TGTGCCAGCAGCTCACGGGCCGACGGAAATGAAAAACTGTTTTTT. Its translation: CASSSRADGNEKLFF.

This chain uses TRBV19 with TRBJ1-4; tentative D call: TRBD1 (6 bases). The CDR3 totals 18 residues. V was trimmed by 6 bases and J by 6 bases, leaving 26 bases between them. Germline CDR1 reads LNHDA; CDR2 reads SQIVND (reference sequence). CDR3 amino acids: CASSQRGSPRMTDEKLFF. The DNA for the CDR3 is TGTGCCAGTAGCCAAAGGGGGAGTCCTCGGATGACGGATGAAAAACTGTTTTTT.

CDR3 loop: CASSQGPPIGGYTF. The CDR3 DNA sequence: TGTGCCAGCAGCCAAGGGCCTCCTATAGGGGGCTACACCTTC. The rearrangement links TRBV3-1 to TRBJ1-2; D unclear. The CDR3 runs to 14 residues. V lost 1 base to trimming and J lost 8 bases, with 14 bases between them. Germline CDR1 LGHDT, CDR2 YNNKEL (reference sequence).

CDR3 coding DNA: TGCAGCGTATTTAAAGAGACCCAGTACTTC. Encoded protein: CSVFKETQYF. V and J are TRBV29-1 and TRBJ2-5; no firm D call. CDR3 size: 10 residues. V was shortened by 6 bases and J by 3 bases, with 5 bases between the two germline ends. CDR1 is SQVTM and CDR2 is ANQGSEA in the germline V gene.

A few counts support this clonotype. The V and J genes are TRBV6-2 or TRBV6-3 and TRBJ1-5, with a possible D match to TRBD1 (5 bases). V dropped 7 bases and J dropped 3 bases, with 10 bases sitting between them. Per germline, CDR1 MNHEY and CDR2 SVGEGT. The CDR3 contains 13 residues. The CDR3 reads CASTGDLNQPQHF. CDR3 bases: TGTGCCAGCACGGGGGACCTCAATCAGCCCCAGCATTTT.

The chain joins TRBV6-1 to TRBJ1-5; D gene unclear. The V gene's germline CDR1 is MNHNS and CDR2 SASEGT. The CDR3 covers 11 residues. The ends were cut back, 1 base at V and 15 bases at J, with 10 bases in the middle. The CDR3 DNA is TGTGCCAGCAGTGAAGTCGTCTCCTGGCATTTT. It codes for CASSEVVSWHF.

This clonotype came up a few times. The chain recombines TRBV6-2 or TRBV6-3 with TRBJ1-2; D gene unclear. Trimming removed 6 bases at V and 8 bases at J, with 19 bases between. The CDR3 is 14 residues long. Germline assignment: CDR1 MNHEY and CDR2 SVGEGT. CDR3 nucleotide sequence: TGTGCCAGCAGACCCCGTTGGTACGGCTCAGGCTACACCTTC. Protein sequence: CASRPRWYGSGYTF.

This clonotype showed up just a few times. V is TRBV5-1 and J is TRBJ2-7; possible D gene TRBD1, 6 bases. Germline CDR1 is SGHRS and CDR2 is YFSETQ. There are 14 residues in the CDR3. V lost 4 bases and J 0 bases, leaving 11 bases between the germline ends. CDR3 sequence: CASSDDRSSYEQYF. Here the CDR3 DNA reads TGCGCCAGCAGCGACGACAGGAGCTCCTACGAGCAGTACTTC.

The table lists this clonotype with many counts. The chain links TRBV7-2 to TRBJ2-7, with 9 bases that match TRBD1. Per the germline V gene, CDR1 is SGHTA and CDR2 is FQGNSA. The CDR3 spans 13 residues. After removal of 4 bases from V and 3 bases from J, the junction contained 1 base not matched to a gene. CDR3 in DNA: TGTGCCAGCAGCTGGGGACAGGGCTACGAGCAGTACTTC. The encoded protein is CASSWGQGYEQYF.

This rearrangement joins TRBV7-2 to TRBJ1-4; possibly TRBD1 for D (5 bases). This CDR3 region has 13 residues. Trimming pared 3 bases from V and 8 bases from J, leaving 10 bases between. Per the germline V gene, CDR1 is SGHTA and CDR2 is FQGNSA. CDR3 DNA: TGTGCCAGCAGCTTTGGGGCAGGGGAAAAACTGTTTTTT. Encoded protein: CASSFGAGEKLFF. The full variable domain, rest sourced from reference TRBV7-2 and TRBJ1-4, is GAGVSQSPSNKVTEKGKDVELRCDPISGHTALYWYRQSLGQGLEFLIYFQGNSAPDKSGLPSDRFSAERTGGSVSTLTIQRTQQEDSAVYLCASSFGAGEKLFFGSGTQLSVL.

The chain employs TRBV5-4 and TRBJ2-5; no definite D call. Germline V CDR1 and CDR2: SGHNT, YYREEE (reference sequence). V gave up 0 bases and J gave up 4 bases, with 10 bases separating them. The CDR3 is 14 amino acids. The CDR3 DNA sequence: TGTGCCAGCAGCTTGGTCAACAGCCGAGAGACCCAGTACTTC. It is translated as CASSLVNSRETQYF.

The table lists this clonotype with a few counts. The chain couples TRBV7-2 to TRBJ2-2; 9 nucleotides agree with TRBD2. Per germline, CDR1 SGHTA and CDR2 FQGNSA. V shed 0 bases, J shed 6 bases, and the junction held 11 bases outside the gene matches. This CDR3 region has 18 residues. Here the CDR3 reads CASSLARREGLRSGELFF. CDR3 in DNA: TGTGCCAGCAGCTTAGCGCGGCGGGAGGGCCTCCGATCCGGGGAGCTGTTTTTT. The variable domain in full, with the rest retrieved from reference TRBV7-2 and TRBJ2-2, is GAGVSQSPSNKVTEKGKDVELRCDPISGHTALYWYRQSLGQGLEFLIYFQGNSAPDKSGLPSDRFSAERTGGSVSTLTIQRTQQEDSAVYLCASSLARREGLRSGELFFGEGSRLTVL.

This clonotype occurred a few times. V and J are TRBV9 and TRBJ1-5, with a weak D call TRBD1 (5 bases). CDR3 length: 14 residues. Trimming shortened V by 8 bases and J by 0 bases, and 12 bases separated the two germline ends. CDR1 and CDR2 from the germline V gene are SGDLS and YYNGEE. CDR3 nucleotide sequence: TGTGCCAGTTCAACAGGAAATAGCAATCAGCCCCAGCATTTT. As protein: CASSTGNSNQPQHF.

The V gene is TRBV19, the J gene TRBJ2-2; no definite D call. The CDR3 totals 12 residues. In germline, CDR1 is LNHDA, CDR2 SQIVND (reference sequence). Trimming shortened V by 2 bases and J by 8 bases, and 6 bases separated the two germline ends. CDR3 in amino acids: CASSILSGELFF. CDR3 bases: TGTGCCAGTAGTATACTTTCTGGGGAGCTGTTTTTT.

The chain has TRBV28 and TRBJ2-1; the D is unclear. V was shortened by 4 bases and J by 1 base, with 14 bases between the two germline ends. The CDR3 extends over 16 amino acids. Germline CDR1 and CDR2: MDHEN and SYDVKM. CDR3 residues: CASSSPTQPSYNEQFF. Written as DNA, the CDR3 is TGTGCCAGCAGTTCACCGACCCAACCATCCTACAATGAGCAGTTCTTC. Using reference TRBV28 and TRBJ2-1 for the parts outside the CDR3, the full variable domain is DVKVTQSSRYLVKRTGEKVFLECVQDMDHENMFWYRQDPGLGLRLIYFSYDVKMKEKGDIPEGYSVSREKKERFSLILESASTNQTSMYLCASSSPTQPSYNEQFFGPGTRLTVL.

The chain uses TRBV6-1 and TRBJ2-1; the match to TRBD1 covers 9 bases. Germline values: CDR1 MNHNS, CDR2 SASEGT. The V segment lost 5 bases and the J segment 8 bases; nucleotides outside the gene matches: 7. CDR3 length equals 14 residues. The CDR3 DNA reads TGTGCCAGCAGTTACGGGACAGGGAGGGATGAGCAGTTCTTC. It codes for CASSYGTGRDEQFF.

This clonotype was observed a few times. The chain uses TRBV11-2 and TRBJ2-7; no definite D call. The CDR3 loop spans 15 amino acids. CDR1 is SGHAT and CDR2 is FQNNGV in the germline V gene. V was trimmed by 2 bases and J by 7 bases, leaving 18 bases between them. The CDR3 loop is CASSLTQTLFVEQYF. CDR3 DNA sequence: TGTGCCAGCAGCTTAACACAGACCTTATTTGTAGAGCAGTACTTC.

The chain links TRBV4-1 to TRBJ2-1; either TRBD1 or TRBD2 may fit D (5 bases each). Germline V lookup: CDR1 MGHRA, CDR2 YSYEKL. CDR3 length equals 15 residues. Trimming took off 0 bases at V and 4 bases at J, with 10 bases between the two ends. The CDR3, as DNA: TGCGCCAGCAGCCAAGAATGGGACGAATACAATGAGCAGTTCTTC. Residues: CASSQEWDEYNEQFF.